The 6 T cell receptor beta chains reported below all come from one sample, sequenced in a study of PD-1 blockade in classical Hodgkin lymphoma. Repertoires were generated with immunoSEQ multiplex PCR, while TCRdb's copy carries only in-frame clones and drops some. The sample records approximately 100,000 clones, around 88% being singletons. There was relapse after autologous stem cell transplantation in every patient, and there was variation in brentuximab vedotin exposure. Source: peripheral blood mononuclear cells (PBMCs), taken before the second cycle of nivolumab. The receptor source for this set is a human donor with classical Hodgkin lymphoma.

This sequence joins TRBV27 and TRBJ2-7; TRBD1 is a possible D gene (6 bases). The V end lost 6 bases, the J end lost 2 bases, and 17 bases lay between the germline ends. The germline CDR1 and CDR2 sequences are MNHEY and SMNVEV (reference sequence). The CDR3 has 15 amino acids. The CDR3 bases are TGTGCCAGCAGCAGGAACCCAGGGGTCGCCTACGAGCAGTACTTC. Translation gives CASSRNPGVAYEQYF.

The chain carries TRBV6-6 and TRBJ2-7; 9 bases are shared with TRBD1. CDR3 length: 13 residues. The germline gives CDR1 MNHNY, CDR2 SVGAGI (reference sequence). V lost 3 bases and J lost 4; bases outside the gene matches: 1. The CDR3 loop reads CASSYGTGYEQYF. As DNA, the CDR3 is TGTGCCAGCAGTTATGGGACAGGGTACGAGCAGTACTTC.

This chain links TRBV5-1 with TRBJ2-1; D may be TRBD2 (5 bases). Germline V lookup: CDR1 SGHRS, CDR2 YFSETQ. V dropped 7 bases and J dropped 0 bases, with 11 bases sitting between them. The CDR3 consists of 14 residues. CDR3 amino acids: CASAPGSSYNEQFF. The CDR3 region has the DNA TGCGCCAGCGCACCGGGGAGCTCCTACAATGAGCAGTTCTTC.

The V call is TRBV19, the J call TRBJ1-5; D ambiguous. The germline V gene encodes CDR1 LNHDA and CDR2 SQIVND (reference sequence). V was pared by 5 bases and J by 0 bases, with 11 bases between. The CDR3 length is 15 residues. The CDR3 sequence: CASSSSPYSNQPQHF. CDR3 DNA sequence: TGTGCCAGTAGTTCGTCACCGTATAGCAATCAGCCCCAGCATTTT.

The sample holds a few counts of this clone. V is TRBV7-8 and J is TRBJ1-4, with D perhaps TRBD1 (5 bases). The germline V gene has CDR1 SGHVS and CDR2 FQNEAQ. The CDR3 is 15 residues long. The V end was cut by 3 bases, the J end by 8 bases, with 16 bases between. This chain's CDR3 is CASSFTRVVDEKLFF. CDR3 bases: TGTGCCAGCAGCTTTACCAGGGTCGTGGACGAAAAACTGTTTTTT.

The chain joins TRBV9 to TRBJ2-5, with TRBD2 matching 12 bases. This CDR3 has 16 amino acids. The germline CDR1 and CDR2 sequences are SGDLS and YYNGEE. Unmatched junction bases numbered 10, after V lost 3 bases and J lost 7 bases. The CDR3 nucleotides read TGTGCCAGCAGCGCCCCACTAGCGGGGGGCCCCAGGACCCAGTACTTC. Translated: CASSAPLAGGPRTQYF.